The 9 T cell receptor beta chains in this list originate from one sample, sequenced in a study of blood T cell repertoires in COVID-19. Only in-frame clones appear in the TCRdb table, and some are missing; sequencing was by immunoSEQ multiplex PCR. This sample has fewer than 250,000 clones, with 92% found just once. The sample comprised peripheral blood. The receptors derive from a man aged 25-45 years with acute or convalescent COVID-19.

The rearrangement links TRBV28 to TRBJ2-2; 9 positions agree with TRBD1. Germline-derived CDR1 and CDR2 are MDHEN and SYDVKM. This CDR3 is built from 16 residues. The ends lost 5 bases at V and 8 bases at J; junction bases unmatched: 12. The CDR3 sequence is CASSQPGQGNQGELFF. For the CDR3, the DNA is TGTGCCAGCAGTCAGCCGGGACAGGGAAATCAGGGGGAGCTGTTTTTT.

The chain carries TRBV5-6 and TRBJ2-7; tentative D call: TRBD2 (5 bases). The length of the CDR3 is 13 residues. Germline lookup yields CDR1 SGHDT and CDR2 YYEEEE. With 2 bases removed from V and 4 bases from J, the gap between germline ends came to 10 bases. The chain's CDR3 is CASSFGNLYEQYF. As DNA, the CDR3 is TGTGCCAGCAGCTTCGGGAACCTATACGAGCAGTACTTC.

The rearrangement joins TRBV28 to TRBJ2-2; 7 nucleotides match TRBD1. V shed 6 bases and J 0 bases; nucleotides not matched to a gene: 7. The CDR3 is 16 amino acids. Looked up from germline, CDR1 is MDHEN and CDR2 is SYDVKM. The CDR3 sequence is CASSPQGVTNTGELFF. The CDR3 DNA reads TGTGCCAGCAGCCCCCAGGGGGTGACGAACACCGGGGAGCTGTTTTTT.

The CDR3 loop is CASSIASGQGVHEQYF. The CDR3 DNA reads TGTGCCAGTAGTATAGCCTCGGGACAGGGTGTACACGAGCAGTACTTC. The chain links TRBV19 to TRBJ2-7; the match to TRBD1 covers 9 bases. CDR3 size: 16 residues. The J segment lost 5 bases and the V segment lost 1 base, leaving 9 bases of the junction unmatched. CDR1 and CDR2 from the germline V gene are LNHDA and SQIVND (reference sequence).

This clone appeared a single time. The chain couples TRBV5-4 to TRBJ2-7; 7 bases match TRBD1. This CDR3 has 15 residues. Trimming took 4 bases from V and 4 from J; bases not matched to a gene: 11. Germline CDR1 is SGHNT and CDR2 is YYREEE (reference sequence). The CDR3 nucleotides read TGTGCCAGCAGCGGGTGGGCAGGGGGTCAGTACGAGCAGTACTTC. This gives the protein CASSGWAGGQYEQYF.

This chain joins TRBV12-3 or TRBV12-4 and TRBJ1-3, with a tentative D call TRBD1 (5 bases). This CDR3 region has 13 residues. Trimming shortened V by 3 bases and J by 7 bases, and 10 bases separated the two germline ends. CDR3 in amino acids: CASSFQGGNTIYF. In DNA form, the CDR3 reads TGTGCCAGCAGTTTCCAGGGTGGGAACACCATATATTTT.

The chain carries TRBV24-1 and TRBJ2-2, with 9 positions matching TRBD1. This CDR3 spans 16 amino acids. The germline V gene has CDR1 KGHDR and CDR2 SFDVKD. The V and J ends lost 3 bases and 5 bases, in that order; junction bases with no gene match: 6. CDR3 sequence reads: CATSDPGTGSTGELFF. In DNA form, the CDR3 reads TGTGCCACCAGTGATCCCGGGACAGGGTCTACCGGGGAGCTGTTTTTT.

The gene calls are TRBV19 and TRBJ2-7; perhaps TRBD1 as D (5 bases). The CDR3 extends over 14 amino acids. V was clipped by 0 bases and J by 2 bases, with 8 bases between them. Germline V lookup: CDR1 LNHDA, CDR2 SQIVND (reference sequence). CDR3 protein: CASSIDRAAYEQYF. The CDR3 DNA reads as TGTGCCAGTAGTATAGACAGGGCCGCCTACGAGCAGTACTTC.

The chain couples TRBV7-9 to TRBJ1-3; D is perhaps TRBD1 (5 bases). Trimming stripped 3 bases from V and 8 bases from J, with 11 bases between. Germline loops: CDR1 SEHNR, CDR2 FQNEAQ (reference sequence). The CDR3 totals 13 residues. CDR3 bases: TGTGCCAGCAGCTTCGACAGTGGGGACACCATATATTTT. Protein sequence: CASSFDSGDTIYF.